A selection of T cell receptor beta chains follows, all from one sample in a study of T cells in localized non-small cell lung cancer. Sequenced by immunoSEQ multiplex PCR; TCRdb stores in-frame clones only, minus some. In the table there are 70,000 or so clones, approximately 84% of which are singletons. The sequencing used peripheral blood, collected before any cancer treatment. The receptors here all came from a female donor over 55 with stage I lung adenocarcinoma. The CDR3 runs from the conserved cysteine through the conserved F or W. A D gene is named only where the DNA matches it firmly. Clone size, where shown, is once, few, many, or a class for clones that have expanded.

17	TRBV21-1	once	.	TRBJ2-5	TGTGCCAGCAGCAAAGGAGGTAGCGGGCATTACCAAGAGACCCAGTACTTC	CASSKGGSGHYQETQYF
15	TRBV27	.	.	TRBJ1-3	TGTGCCAGCCGACCTCTGGGGGAGTACGGAAACACCATATATTTT	CASRPLGEYGNTIYF
14	TRBV27	.	TRBD1	TRBJ2-1	TGTGCCAGCAGGTCCGGGACAGGGGTCAATGAGCAGTTCTTC	CASRSGTGVNEQFF
17	TRBV11-2	.	.	TRBJ1-4	TGTGCCAGCAGCTTAGATCCCCCGGGGGCAACTAATGAAAAACTGTTTTTT	CASSLDPPGATNEKLFF
14	TRBV5-1	once	.	TRBJ1-2	TGCGCCAGCAGCTCCGGCGGCAGGGACTATGGCTACACCTTC	CASSSGGRDYGYTF
16	TRBV7-9	.	.	TRBJ2-3	TGTGCCAGCAGCTTAGGACTAGGCAAGAGCACAGATACGCAGTATTTT	CASSLGLGKSTDTQYF
16	TRBV2	.	TRBD2	TRBJ2-2	TGTGCCAGCAGTTACTCTAGCGGGAGTATCGCCGGGGAGCTGTTTTTT	CASSYSSGSIAGELFF
15	TRBV6-1	.	TRBD1	TRBJ2-5	TGTGCCAGCAGTGAAATTGACAGGGCGATGGAGACCCAGTACTTC	CASSEIDRAMETQYF
18	TRBV5-4	.	TRBD1	TRBJ1-3	TGTGCCAGCAGCGCTGACAGGGATGGTTTCGGGAGCGGAAACACCATATATTTT	CASSADRDGFGSGNTIYF
13	TRBV15	.	.	TRBJ1-5	TGTGCCACCAGCAGGGTGACCTATCAGCCCCAGCATTTT	CATSRVTYQPQHF
16	TRBV11-1	.	TRBD1	TRBJ1-1	TGTGCCAGCAGCTTTGGGCAGGGGGCAGGGTACACTGAAGCTTTCTTT	CASSFGQGAGYTEAFF
14	TRBV5-1	.	.	TRBJ2-7	TGCGCCAGCAGCTTGGCCCTTAGGTCCGGCGAGCAGTACTTC	CASSLALRSGEQYF
13	TRBV10-2	.	TRBD1	TRBJ1-1	TGCGCCAGCAGTAGCCCAGGGGGGGCTGAAGCTTTCTTT	CASSSPGGAEAFF
16	TRBV6-6	.	TRBD1	TRBJ1-2	TGTGCCAGCAGTTACTCGGACAGGGGTGAAAACTATGGCTACACCTTC	CASSYSDRGENYGYTF
14	TRBV7-2	.	.	TRBJ2-5	TGTGCCAGCAGCTTAGAATACGCACAAGAGACCCAGTACTTC	CASSLEYAQETQYF
16	TRBV10-3	.	TRBD2	TRBJ2-5	TGTGCCATCAAAGCTAGCGGGGGGGAGTACCAAGAGACCCAGTACTTC	CAIKASGGEYQETQYF
14	TRBV6-6	.	.	TRBJ1-4	TGTGCCAGCAGTGCCCTAGCAGAAAGGGAAAAACTGTTTTTT	CASSALAEREKLFF
14	TRBV10-2	.	TRBD1	TRBJ2-1	TGCGCCAGCAGTGAGCAGGGGGCCGTCAATGAGCAGTTCTTC	CASSEQGAVNEQFF
12	TRBV10-3	.	.	TRBJ1-1	TGTGCCATCAGTACGGGGGCCCCGGAAGCTTTCTTT	CAISTGAPEAFF
16	TRBV19	.	TRBD1	TRBJ1-5	TGTGCCAGTAGTTCGAAGGGACAGGGCGTATATCAGCCCCAGCATTTT	CASSSKGQGVYQPQHF
12	TRBV15	.	.	TRBJ2-5	TGTGCCACCAGCAGAGATCAAGAGACCCAGTACTTC	CATSRDQETQYF
13	TRBV19	few	TRBD1	TRBJ2-7	TGTGCCAGTAGTATCGGGACAGGGTACGAGCAGTACTTC	CASSIGTGYEQYF
13	TRBV30	.	.	TRBJ1-2	TGTGCCTTGCTGTCCAGGGGTCACTATGGCTACACCTTC	CALLSRGHYGYTF
14	TRBV5-1	.	.	TRBJ2-2	TGCGCCAGCAGAACTGGCACGAACACCGGGGAGCTGTTTTTT	CASRTGTNTGELFF
12	TRBV5-1	few	.	TRBJ1-4	TGCGCCAGCAGCACCCCAGACGAAAAACTGTTTTTT	CASSTPDEKLFF
14	TRBV9	.	.	TRBJ2-3	TGTGCCAGCAGCGTAGCCCGGTGGACAGATACGCAGTATTTT	CASSVARWTDTQYF